One and the same sample provided the 32 T cell receptor beta chains below, sequenced in a study of Graves' ophthalmopathy and Graves' hyperthyroidism. Scientists amplified the TCR beta CDR3 regions from RNA transcripts. The library came from an HTBI-primed first-round RT-PCR and a second-round multiplex PCR. Each CDR3 protein gets one entry after TCRdb re-called the multiplex PCR reads with MiXCR. The sample holds 200,000 to 250,000 distinct CDR3 sequences; under 25% are singletons and the top ten take roughly 44%. The sequenced sample was peripheral blood. The source of these receptors is a woman aged 45-65 years with Graves' ophthalmopathy.

This clonotype appeared many times. The V gene is TRBV20-1, the J gene TRBJ2-2; D not certain. Between the trimmed V and J ends, which lost 4 bases and 3 bases, there was a span of 6 bases. The germline gives CDR1 DFQATT, CDR2 SNEGSKA (reference sequence). The CDR3 runs 12 residues. The CDR3 DNA sequence: TGCAGTGCTAAGTCCGACACCGGGGAGCTGTTTTTT. It translates to CSAKSDTGELFF.

This clonotype occurred many times. This sequence joins TRBV7-9 and TRBJ2-5; the D gene could be TRBD1 or TRBD2 (5 bases each). Germline CDR1 is SEHNR and CDR2 is FQNEAQ (reference sequence). CDR3 length: 16 residues. Trimming cost V 1 base and J 0 bases, with 12 bases left between them. The CDR3 region has the DNA TGTGCCAGCAGCTTAGGTCGGGGCACGTACCAAGAGACCCAGTACTTC. Translation: CASSLGRGTYQETQYF.

This sequence joins TRBV5-1 and TRBJ1-1; TRBD1 might be the D (5 bases). V dropped 1 base and J dropped 4 bases, with 8 bases sitting between them. The CDR3 consists of 13 residues. Germline V CDR1 and CDR2: SGHRS, YFSETQ. The DNA for the CDR3 is TGCGCCAGCAGCTTGTATGGGGCCACTGAAGCTTTCTTT. It encodes CASSLYGATEAFF.

On this clonotype: Just one base apart from a much larger clone, this may be a read error. V usage is TRBV7-9 and J usage is TRBJ1-5; no clear D. V dropped 3 bases and J dropped 6 bases, with 9 bases sitting between them. CDR3 length: 13 residues. Germline values: CDR1 SEHNR, CDR2 FQNEAQ (reference sequence). The DNA for the CDR3 is TGTGCCAGCAGCTTGCGCTCCGGTCAGCCCCAGCATTTT. It translates to CASSLRSGQPQHF.

This clonotype was detected ten times or more. This chain connects TRBV7-8 to TRBJ2-6; no firm D call. V gave up 3 bases and J gave up 0 bases, with 9 bases separating them. Germline lookup yields CDR1 SGHVS and CDR2 FQNEAQ. There are 16 residues in the CDR3. Here the CDR3 reads CASSLGPFSGANVLTF. CDR3 coding DNA: TGTGCCAGCAGCTTGGGCCCATTCTCTGGGGCCAACGTCCTGACTTTC.

This clonotype was seen repeatedly, ten times or more. The chain couples TRBV13 to TRBJ2-5; D possibly uses TRBD1 or TRBD2 (5 bases each). The V end was cut by 5 bases, the J end by 4 bases, with 23 bases between. Germline lookup yields CDR1 PRHDT and CDR2 FYEKMQ (reference sequence). The CDR3 covers 17 residues. The CDR3: CASSPIGAWVDRETQYF. The CDR3 nucleotides are TGTGCCAGCAGCCCAATCGGGGCCTGGGTTGACCGAGAGACCCAGTACTTC.

This chain joins TRBV2 and TRBJ1-1; unclear D gene. The length of the CDR3 is 15 residues. Trimming took off 2 bases at V and 1 base at J, with 11 bases between the two ends. Germline-derived CDR1 and CDR2 are SNHLY and FYNNEI. The CDR3 DNA is TGTGCCAGCAGTGAATTTGACGGGCAGAACACTGAAGCTTTCTTT. This encodes CASSEFDGQNTEAFF.

This clonotype was picked up many times. A read error is possible here, since a much larger clone lies one base away. The rearrangement joins TRBV7-2 to TRBJ2-5; the D is unclear. Trimming removed 2 bases at V and 0 bases at J, with 7 bases between. This CDR3 is 14 amino acids long. Germline CDR1 SGHTA, CDR2 FQGNSA. CDR3 nucleotide sequence: TGTGCCAGCAGCTTACTGGACCACCAAGAGACCCAGTACTTC. It encodes CASSLLDHQETQYF. The full variable domain, in which reference TRBV7-2 and TRBJ2-5 provide the parts outside the CDR3, is GAGVSQSPSNKVTEKGKDVELRCDPISGHTALYWYRQSLGQGLEFLIYFQGNSAPDKSGLPSDRFSAERTGGSVSTLTIQRTQQEDSAVYLCASSLLDHQETQYFGPGTRLLVL.

This clonotype has a single count. CDR3 in amino acids: CASSPTGTAAGYEQYF. The CDR3 bases are TGTGCCAGCAGTCCCACCGGGACGGCGGCGGGGTACGAGCAGTACTTC. The V gene is TRBV28, the J gene TRBJ2-7; the D gene is possibly TRBD2 (6 bases). V was trimmed by 5 bases and J by 4 bases, leaving 21 bases between them. CDR3 length: 16 amino acids. Germline V CDR1 and CDR2: MDHEN, SYDVKM.

Ten or more counts support this clonotype. This sequence joins TRBV18 and TRBJ1-1; no clear D gene. The CDR3 is 12 amino acids. In germline, CDR1 is KGHSH, CDR2 LQKENI. V lost 3 bases and J lost 5, with 7 bases in between. CDR3 coding DNA: TGTGCCAGCTCACCCTTACGGACTGAAGCTTTCTTT. This codes for CASSPLRTEAFF.

V gene TRBV7-2 combines with J gene TRBJ2-7; D is unresolved. V gave up 2 bases and J gave up 2 bases, with 10 bases separating them. This CDR3 is built from 14 residues. Germline V lookup: CDR1 SGHTA, CDR2 FQGNSA. The CDR3 DNA reads as TGTGCCAGCAGCTTACGAGAGAGAGCCTACGAGCAGTACTTC. The encoded protein is CASSLRERAYEQYF.

This clonotype has at least ten counts. The V gene is TRBV6-1, the J gene TRBJ2-5; D possibly corresponds to TRBD1 (6 bases). With 6 bases removed from V and 0 bases from J, the gap between germline ends came to 17 bases. The CDR3 has 16 residues. Per the germline V gene, CDR1 is MNHNS and CDR2 is SASEGT. CDR3 in DNA: TGTGCCAGCAGCTCCCAGGGACACTTGAACCAAGAGACCCAGTACTTC. Encoded protein: CASSSQGHLNQETQYF.

This clonotype was observed at least ten times. This chain links TRBV6-4 with TRBJ2-7; D is possibly TRBD1 (7 bases). Trimming left V 6 bases short and J 3 bases short, with 27 bases between. The germline V gene has CDR1 MRHNA and CDR2 SNTAGT. This CDR3 comprises 18 residues. The CDR3 DNA reads as TGTGCCAGCAGGCGCGGGACCACGGGACAGCTCATACACTACGAGCAGTACTTC. This translates into CASRRGTTGQLIHYEQYF.

This clonotype was picked up many times. This chain connects TRBV27 to TRBJ1-5; tentatively, D is TRBD1 (5 bases). With 4 bases removed from V and 6 bases from J, the gap between germline ends came to 10 bases. There are 13 residues in the CDR3. Germline-derived CDR1 and CDR2 are MNHEY and SMNVEV (reference sequence). The CDR3 DNA reads TGTGCCAGCAGTTCAGGCCAGGGTCAGCCCCAGCATTTT. The encoded protein is CASSSGQGQPQHF.

The table lists this clonotype with many counts. The J gene is TRBJ1-6, the V gene TRBV25-1; tentatively, D is TRBD1 (6 bases). The ends were cut back, 4 bases at V and 3 bases at J, with 10 bases in the middle. The germline V gene encodes CDR1 MGHDK and CDR2 SYGVNS. This CDR3 is built from 15 residues. The CDR3 nucleotides read TGTGCCAGCAGTGCCGGACAGTTCTATAATTCACCCCTCCACTTT. Translation gives CASSAGQFYNSPLHF.

This clonotype was recorded many times. V is TRBV30 and J is TRBJ2-7, with D tentatively TRBD2 (5 bases). V was pared by 4 bases and J by 4 bases, with 17 bases between. Germline CDR1 GTSNPN, CDR2 SVGIG (reference sequence). The CDR3 covers 14 residues. CDR3 loop: CAWKGQYGIYEQYF. DNA of the CDR3: TGTGCCTGGAAGGGCCAGTACGGGATTTACGAGCAGTACTTC. The full variable domain, rest sourced from reference TRBV30 and TRBJ2-7, is SQTIHQWPATLVQPVGSPLSLECTVEGTSNPNLYWYRQAAGRGLQLLFYSVGIGQISSEVPQNLSASRPQDRQFILSSKKLLLSDSGFYLCAWKGQYGIYEQYFGPGTRLTVT.

In this sample, this clonotype turned up many times. The chain recombines TRBV12-3 or TRBV12-4 with TRBJ1-2, with D uncertain. This CDR3 has 13 amino acids. V lost 3 bases, J lost 4 bases, and 9 bases lay in between. CDR3 bases: TGTGCCAGCAGTTTTGGCAATTCCTATGGCTACACCTTC. This sequence encodes CASSFGNSYGYTF.

The table lists this clonotype with many counts. The J gene is TRBJ1-2, the V gene TRBV6-1, with TRBD1 as a possible D gene (5 bases). The CDR3 has 14 residues. Trimming left V 6 bases short and J 1 base short, with 12 bases between. CDR1 is MNHNS and CDR2 is SASEGT in the germline V gene. CDR3 nucleotide sequence: TGTGCCAGCAGAGAGACAGCGCTTAACTATGGCTACACCTTC. Its protein product is CASRETALNYGYTF.

V gene TRBV11-2 combines with J gene TRBJ1-2; possible D gene TRBD1, 5 bases. V was pared by 2 bases and J by 0 bases, with 13 bases between. CDR3 length equals 16 residues. Per germline, CDR1 SGHAT and CDR2 FQNNGV. The CDR3 region is CASSLMWDLANYGYTF. The DNA of the CDR3 is TGTGCCAGCAGCTTAATGTGGGACCTTGCTAACTATGGCTACACCTTC. The full variable domain, rest sourced from reference TRBV11-2 and TRBJ1-2, is EAGVAQSPRYKIIEKRQSVAFWCNPISGHATLYWYQQILGQGPKLLIQFQNNGVVDDSQLPKDRFSAERLKGVDSTLKIQPAKLEDSAVYLCASSLMWDLANYGYTFGSGTRLTVV.

V gene TRBV5-1 combines with J gene TRBJ2-2; 9 bases are a match to TRBD2. The CDR3 runs to 17 residues. The germline V gene encodes CDR1 SGHRS and CDR2 YFSETQ. The V and J ends lost 1 base and 2 bases, in that order; junction bases with no gene match: 6. Written as DNA, the CDR3 is TGCGCCAGCAGCTTGTTTCCTAGCGGGGTTAACACCGGGGAGCTGTTTTTT. This gives the protein CASSLFPSGVNTGELFF. Supplemented by reference TRBV5-1 and TRBJ2-2, the full variable domain reads KAGVTQTPRYLIKTRGQQVTLSCSPISGHRSVSWYQQTPGQGLQFLFEYFSETQRNKGNFPGRFSGRQFSNSRSEMNVSTLELGDSALYLCASSLFPSGVNTGELFFGEGSRLTVL.

The rearrangement uses TRBV12-3 or TRBV12-4 and TRBJ1-1, with unresolved D. V was cut by 6 bases and J by 11 bases, with 19 bases left in between. This CDR3 is built from 13 residues. Here the CDR3 reads CASRPGGGRVAFF. In DNA form, the CDR3 reads TGTGCCAGCAGACCCGGAGGAGGGAGAGTTGCTTTCTTT.

This clonotype was recorded at least ten times. The rearrangement joins TRBV19 to TRBJ1-5; 8 bases agree with TRBD1. V gave up 7 bases and J gave up 6 bases; unmatched junction bases: 11. The CDR3 runs to 15 residues. CDR1 LNHDA and CDR2 SQIVND come from the germline V gene (reference sequence). The CDR3 loop reads CASTRGQGRGQPQHF. The DNA of the CDR3 is TGTGCCAGTACCAGGGGGCAGGGACGGGGTCAGCCCCAGCATTTT. Full variable domain (outside the CDR3, taken from reference TRBV19 and TRBJ1-5): DGGITQSPKYLFRKEGQNVTLSCEQNLNHDAMYWYRQDPGQGLRLIYYSQIVNDFQKGDIAEGYSVSREKKESFPLTVTSAQKNPTAFYLCASTRGQGRGQPQHFGDGTRLSIL.

This chain links TRBV29-1 with TRBJ2-6; no reliable D call. Per the germline V gene, CDR1 is SQVTM and CDR2 is ANQGSEA. The CDR3 is 16 residues long. The V end was cut by 4 bases, the J end by 2 bases, with 15 bases between. The chain's CDR3 is CSVVPDAWAGANVLTF. The CDR3 region has the DNA TGCAGCGTTGTTCCCGATGCTTGGGCTGGGGCCAACGTCCTGACTTTC.

At least ten counts were recorded for this clonotype. J is TRBJ2-7 and V is TRBV7-8; TRBD2 aligns across 7 bases. CDR1 SGHVS and CDR2 FQNEAQ come from the germline V gene. CDR3 size: 14 residues. The V and J ends lost 7 bases and 5 bases, in that order; junction bases with no gene match: 11. The CDR3 nucleotides read TGTGCCAGCAACCCAGCGGGATCCGAGCACGAGCAGTACTTC. Translating it yields CASNPAGSEHEQYF.

This clonotype was detected many times. This sequence joins TRBV2 and TRBJ2-5, with 10 positions matching TRBD2. V lost 7 bases, J lost 5 bases, and 13 bases stayed unmatched. Germline values: CDR1 SNHLY, CDR2 FYNNEI. The CDR3 has 16 amino acids. For the CDR3, the DNA is TGTGCCAGCACCCCTTCGGGTCTAGCGGGAGTGGAGACCCAGTACTTC. It is translated as CASTPSGLAGVETQYF.

This clonotype was picked up many times. V usage is TRBV19 and J usage is TRBJ1-3; D call uncertain. The CDR3 has 15 amino acids. CDR1 and CDR2 (germline): LNHDA, SQIVND (reference sequence). Trimming stripped 3 bases from V and 0 bases from J, with 9 bases between. The CDR3 nucleotides read TGTGCCAGTAGTATGAACAGCCACTCTGGAAACACCATATATTTT. Protein product: CASSMNSHSGNTIYF. Using reference TRBV19 and TRBJ1-3 for the parts outside the CDR3, the full variable domain is DGGITQSPKYLFRKEGQNVTLSCEQNLNHDAMYWYRQDPGQGLRLIYYSQIVNDFQKGDIAEGYSVSREKKESFPLTVTSAQKNPTAFYLCASSMNSHSGNTIYFGEGSWLTVV.

This chain uses TRBV6-1 with TRBJ2-7; a weak D match, TRBD2 (7 bases). Germline assignment: CDR1 MNHNS and CDR2 SASEGT. V was trimmed by 6 bases and J by 4 bases, leaving 16 bases between them. This CDR3 spans 14 amino acids. The CDR3 reads CASRLRGGRYEQYF. DNA for the CDR3: TGTGCCAGCAGACTGAGGGGGGGCCGTTACGAGCAGTACTTC.

Ten or more counts support this clonotype. The chain combines TRBV12-3 or TRBV12-4 with TRBJ1-2, with D possibly TRBD1 on 6 matching bases. The CDR3 spans 14 residues. V was clipped by 5 bases and J by 6 bases, with 16 bases between them. The CDR3 protein is CASSQNGGANGYTF. Here the CDR3 DNA reads TGTGCCAGCAGTCAGAACGGGGGGGCTAATGGCTACACCTTC.

V and J are TRBV24-1 and TRBJ1-1, with 8 bases lining up with TRBD1. Per germline, CDR1 KGHDR and CDR2 SFDVKD. The junction had 5 bases not matched to a gene; V was cut back by 2 bases and J by 4 bases. This CDR3 is 15 amino acids long. CDR3 sequence reads: CATSDSGTGTTEAFF. CDR3 DNA sequence: TGTGCCACCAGTGATTCCGGGACAGGTACCACTGAAGCTTTCTTT.

The sample holds many counts of this clonotype. The rearrangement joins TRBV24-1 to TRBJ2-7; 9 bases are a match to TRBD1. Germline-derived CDR1 and CDR2 are KGHDR and SFDVKD. The CDR3 is made up of 17 amino acids. The V gene end was trimmed by 4 bases and the J gene end by 2 bases; junction bases not matched to a gene: 11. The CDR3 loop is CATSDQRGTGSPYEQYF. For the CDR3, the DNA is TGTGCCACCAGTGACCAGAGGGGGACAGGGAGTCCCTACGAGCAGTACTTC.

This clonotype has at least ten counts. The V and J genes are TRBV11-1 and TRBJ2-6, with D perhaps being TRBD1 or TRBD2 (7 bases each). CDR3 length equals 18 residues. Germline assignment: CDR1 SGHAT and CDR2 FQDESV (reference sequence). V lost 3 bases and J 2 bases, leaving 17 bases between the germline ends. CDR3 in amino acids: CASSFSVPGGAGANVLTF. DNA of the CDR3: TGTGCCAGCAGCTTTAGCGTCCCAGGGGGGGCTGGGGCCAACGTCCTGACTTTC. Based on the CDR3 plus reference TRBV11-1 and TRBJ2-6, the full variable domain is EAEVAQSPRYKITEKSQAVAFWCDPISGHATLYWYRQILGQGPELLVQFQDESVVDDSQLPKDRFSAERLKGVDSTLKIQPAELGDSAMYLCASSFSVPGGAGANVLTFGAGSRLTVL.

This clonotype was counted at least ten times. This rearrangement joins TRBV30 to TRBJ2-5; D remains unclear. CDR1 is GTSNPN and CDR2 is SVGIG in the germline V gene (reference sequence). The CDR3 covers 12 residues. The ends were cut back, 3 bases at V and 4 bases at J, with 9 bases in the middle. CDR3 DNA sequence: TGTGCCTGGAGAAGCTGGGGAGAGACCCAGTACTTC. Amino acid sequence: CAWRSWGETQYF.